This T cell receptor (beta chain) comes out of a study of cytomegalovirus exposure and HLA in healthy donors (dated by TCRdb to about 2017). Context from the whole study: In an earlier analysis of under 600 of the donors, 276 Gb of sequence data and 117 million unique TCR beta sequences from 180 million or so T cells were reported. An early release covering approximately 600 HLA-typed donors comprised about 300 gigabases of sequencing data and roughly 86 million unique TCR sequences. Of the 300 to 500 genotyped donors, less than 90% were placed in the genetic ancestry cluster associated with self-reported Caucasian donors. The aim of the study was to test whether cataloging public T cell receptors could identify signatures of past pathogen exposure. Using immunosequencing, the study profiled T cell repertoires from about 610 subjects and related those repertoires to cytomegalovirus serostatus. Along with the roughly 610-subject first cohort, a separate validation cohort of over a hundred different subjects was used. High-throughput TCR immunosequencing, statistical association of individual TCRs with disease status, and machine learning were combined to predict cytomegalovirus infection status. To study patterns of TCR occurrence, a later analysis re-analyzed previously published TCR beta repertoires from 650 to 750 donors and added high-resolution HLA genotyping. In the later analysis, no new phenotypic data were used to find candidate immune exposures; instead, reliance was placed on TCR beta sequences and their occurrence across donors. An earlier analysis of fewer than 700 of the donors applied high-throughput TCR beta sequencing to assess whether each TCR beta V gene segment acted as functional or pseudogenic. Donor age, sex, ethnicity and CMV serostatus were compiled together with the repertoire data. A later genetic analysis used genome-wide SNP genotypes for about 55% of the 666 donors, treating that subset as a discovery cohort. Every discovery cohort repertoire had been produced on one sequencing platform. Class I and class II HLA loci were covered by the typing at four-digit resolution. Typing coverage differed by locus: A, B, C, DRB1 and DQB1 were typed in roughly 620-630 donors, DQA1 in 500 to 550, DPA1 in some 610, and DPB1 in around 440. A few DR-DQ haplotypes were treated as single units for association and clustering because of strong linkage in the cohort. Among around 400 genotyped donors of the cohort, an average of about 220,000 unique TCR beta nucleotide sequences was sequenced per donor, of which approximately 18% were non-productive.

General conclusions and limits of the study: A later genetic analysis reported fewer N-insertions in productive TCRs among donors in an Asian-associated ancestry cluster than the roughly 620-donor mean. Roughly uniform sequencing depth across donors was assumed in presence/absence analyses, although this assumption may not hold. A few of the identified cytomegalovirus-associated TCR beta chains were confirmed in vitro to be specific for cytomegalovirus antigens. The classifier was reported to diagnose cytomegalovirus status with high specificity and sensitivity in both the original cohort and the validation cohort. Most TCR sequences were seen in very few donors, while some public TCRs were found in many individuals. Because HLA typing was missing for some donors at each locus, association tests included only the typed subset. A later analysis found that most CMV-associated TCR beta chains appeared HLA-restricted, with HLA associations seemingly driven largely by CMV exposure. A further reported finding was that TCR beta sequences accurately predicted the HLA-A and HLA-B alleles for most subjects in the first cohort. Only TCR beta chains were sequenced in this cohort, and the absence of alpha or paired-chain data limited detectable features. When HLA alleles, especially DR and DQ, strongly co-occurred, attributing TCR associations to individual alleles was difficult. An association between a missense DCLRE1C variant and V-gene and J-gene trimming of TCR beta chains was found in a later genetic analysis and replicated in an independent cohort. The 87-base-pair reads could not distinguish some IMGT-functional V segments, including TRBV6-2 and TRBV6-3, so those segments were excluded. Specific HLA alleles were associated with over 15,000 TCR beta sequences at a false discovery rate of 0.05 in a later analysis. In an earlier analysis of several hundred of the donors, most TCR beta V segments were observed in productive rearrangements about 90% or about 30% of the time, broadly matching IMGT annotations. A group of highly shared sequence variants was considered likely to be a technical artifact of the sequencing pipeline. Linkage disequilibrium might explain the correlated functional status among segregating V segments, but an unknown experimental factor could not be ruled out. The earlier analysis of fewer than 750 of the donors excluded some 16 rarely observed V segments, including chromosome 9 orphons, because counts were too low. According to a later analysis, parvovirus B19, influenza, CMV and Epstein-Barr virus appeared linked to several top co-occurrence clusters. In a later analysis, HLA-associated TCR beta chains were found to be more clonally expanded and to have lower generation probabilities than equally common non-associated chains. In a later analysis, the rate of TCR association differed among HLA loci, with DRB1 alleles having the most associated TCRs and HLA-C alleles having the fewest. The authors suggested that the approach could potentially be extended to other disease states and immunological phenotypes. The study listed 150 to 200 TCR beta chains as associated with cytomegalovirus. The only immune exposure information available for the cohort was CMV serostatus.

Compared with germline, V lacks 4 bases and J lacks 3 bases; bases without a gene match: 1. The CDR1 and CDR2 encoded by the germline V gene (reference sequence) are LNHDA and SQIVND. The CDR3 holds 14 amino acids from the cysteine to the phenylalanine. Of all the DNA, just the CDR3 is kept, 42 bases in frame from base 1. Library preparation employed the immunoSEQ multiplex PCR assay. The multiplex PCR relied on a mix of 60 forward primers for TCR Vbeta segments and 13 reverse primers for TCR Jbeta segments. The CDR3 region of rearranged TCR beta genes was amplified from genomic DNA by a multiplex PCR assay. Amplified TCR beta libraries were sequenced as 87-base-pair reads on the Illumina HiSeq System. On the study's bioinformatics: A later analysis tallied approximately 87 million unique TCR beta chains across the approximately 670 repertoires, and about 12 million of those chains were shared by two or more donors. A nearest-neighbor algorithm error-corrected the raw reads and collapsed the reads into unique sequences, merging closely related sequences to remove PCR and sequencing errors. Alignment of CDR3 sequences to IMGT reference sequences was used to assign V, D and J gene segments. Each retained sequence needed at least a six-nucleotide match to both a V gene segment and a J gene segment. A rearrangement counted as productive if the CDR3 had no stop codons and remained in frame with V and J, and every other rearrangement counted as non-productive. Following IMGT convention, CDR3 was defined as the stretch from the second conserved V-encoded cysteine up to the conserved J-encoded phenylalanine. The earlier analysis of about 620 of the donors excluded sequences that lacked an unambiguous match to a single V gene segment. An earlier analysis of 587 of the donors classified V segments as functional when productive rearrangements were above 56.7% and as segregating when the standard deviation between donors was above 5%. A statistical classification framework was built for diagnosing cytomegalovirus status from the catalog of TCR beta chain sequences. A later analysis assigned V and J genes by comparing TCR nucleotide sequences with IMGT/GENE-DB human TR gene sequences. A later analysis assigned CDR3 sequences and most-parsimonious VDJ recombination scenarios with the TCRdist pipeline. In a later analysis, each TCR beta chain was defined by its CDR3 amino acid sequence together with its V-gene family, and reads lacking a unique V-gene family were excluded. In a later analysis, nearly 600 highly shared, low-generation-probability nucleotide sequences were removed to address suspected cross-contamination and a sequencing artifact. A later analysis calculated a clonal expansion index for each public chain from normalized within-repertoire ranks of inferred template counts. A later analysis computed generation probabilities with a VDJ recombination model fitted to out-of-frame rearrangements, and checked the results against IGoR. Hypergeometric tests were used in a later analysis to score TCR-TCR, TCR-HLA and TCR-CMV co-occurrence, with a repertoire-size bias correction applied to the TCR pairs. A later analysis estimated false discovery rates by permuting HLA or CMV assignments 20 times. In a later analysis, co-occurring TCRs were grouped using DBSCAN, and TCRdist sequence similarity was added for clustering within HLA-allele-positive subsets. For co-occurrence clustering, repertoires with fewer than 30,000 or more than 120,000 public chains were excluded, along with roughly 5 repertoires with anomalous nucleotide sharing. Drawn from immuneACCESS, this table holds only the in-frame rearrangements with V and J called that TCRdb kept. Clones are partly lost; checked studies trace under half to an unresolved V gene and leave the rest unexplained. That table supplies the V and J calls and clone size; D and trimming were determined from the DNA. A total of 100,000 to 150,000 clones appear in this sample, 60% to 75% of them only once. 2.9% of the sample is held by the ten biggest clonotypes.

The count of this clone is one. Which antigen it targets is not known. One base away there is no much larger clone; base qualities are not given. The cohort consisted of 600 to 700 healthy bone marrow donors. At the time of sampling, all cohort members were nominally healthy, though unrecorded immune exposures were likely present. The donor tested CMV seropositive and was one of the 289 seropositive cohort members. A peripheral blood sample was provided by each donor, and peripheral blood mononuclear cells were used for TCR beta sequencing. The Qiagen DNeasy Blood Extraction Kit was used to extract genomic DNA from the blood cell samples.

This clonotype was sampled from a woman aged 40 to 50 in good health and CMV-seropositive. Recombination joined TRBV19 with TRBJ1-5; 9 central bases correspond to TRBD1. The sample comprised PBMCs. Here is the DNA: TGTGCCAGTAGTAGGACAGGGGACAATCAGCCCCAGCATTTT. Protein translation: CASSRTGDNQPQHF.